This T cell receptor beta chain was retrieved from a study of blood T cell repertoires in COVID-19. TCRdb's table, derived via immunoSEQ multiplex PCR, lists solely in-frame clones and lacks some. The table includes over 200,000 clones, 84% detected once. CDR3 length equals 15 residues. CDR1 is MNHNS, CDR2 SASEGT, per germline. V dropped 1 base and J dropped 0 bases, with 9 bases sitting between them. This clonotype originated in a man in his sixties who had recovered from COVID-19. The J gene is TRBJ1-2, the V gene TRBV6-1; D remains unclear. Sequencing input: PBMCs or T cells enriched from blood (not recorded which). The CDR3 DNA is TGTGCCAGCAGTGAAGGACATTCCTCTAACTATGGCTACACCTTC. It translates to CASSEGHSSNYGYTF.